This T cell receptor beta chain derives from a study of T cells in Graves' hyperthyroidism and ophthalmopathy. The source material, RNA transcripts, was used to amplify TCR beta CDR3 regions. First-round RT-PCR targeting the TCR CDR3 was performed with the HTBI primer set. TCRdb processed the multiplex PCR reads anew with MiXCR; each CDR3 protein has one entry. The table shows some 620,000 distinct CDR3 sequences, with 16% occurring only once. The CDR3 totals 13 residues. The V end lost 4 bases, the J end lost 5 bases, and 13 bases lay between the germline ends. Germline V CDR1 and CDR2: SGHDT, YYEEEE. Findings and limits, study-wide: Researchers found most expanded thyroid clonotypes above 0.001 in blood as well. With a median lead of roughly 6.2 months before onset, the model predicted ophthalmopathy.

A word on this clonotype: Its antigen is not known.

The study left out patients who had uncontrolled infection, other autoimmune disease, pregnancy or lactation. The chain uses TRBV5-6 and TRBJ2-7, with TRBD2 as a possible D gene (7 bases). The sample was blood. The clonotype was recovered from a woman aged 30 to 39 with Graves' hyperthyroidism. The CDR3 protein is CASSRGAPDEQYF. The CDR3 DNA sequence: TGTGCCAGCAGCCGGGGGGCGCCGGACGAGCAGTACTTC.